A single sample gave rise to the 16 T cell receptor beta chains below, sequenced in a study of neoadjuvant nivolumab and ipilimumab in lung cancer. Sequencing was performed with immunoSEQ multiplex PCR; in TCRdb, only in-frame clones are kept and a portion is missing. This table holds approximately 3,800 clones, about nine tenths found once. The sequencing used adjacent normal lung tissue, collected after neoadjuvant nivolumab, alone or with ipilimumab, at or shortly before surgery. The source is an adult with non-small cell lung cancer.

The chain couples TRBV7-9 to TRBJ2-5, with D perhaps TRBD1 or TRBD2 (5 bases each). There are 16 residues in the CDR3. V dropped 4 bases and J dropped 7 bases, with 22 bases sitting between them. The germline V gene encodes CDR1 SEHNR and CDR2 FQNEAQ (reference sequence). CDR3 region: CASSSPPGIEGSTQYF. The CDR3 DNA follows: TGTGCCAGCAGCTCCCCGCCAGGGATAGAGGGATCGACCCAGTACTTC.

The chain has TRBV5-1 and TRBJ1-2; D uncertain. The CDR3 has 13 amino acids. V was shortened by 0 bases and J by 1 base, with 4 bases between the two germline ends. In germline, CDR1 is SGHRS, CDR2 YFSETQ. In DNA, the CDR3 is TGCGCCAGCAGCTTGGAGGTTAACTATGGCTACACCTTC. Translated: CASSLEVNYGYTF.

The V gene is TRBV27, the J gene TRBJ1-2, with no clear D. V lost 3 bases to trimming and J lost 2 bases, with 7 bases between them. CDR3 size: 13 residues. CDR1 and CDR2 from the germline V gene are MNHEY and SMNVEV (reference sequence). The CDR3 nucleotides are TGTGCCAGCAGTTTCGAAGGGAACTATGGCTACACCTTC. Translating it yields CASSFEGNYGYTF.

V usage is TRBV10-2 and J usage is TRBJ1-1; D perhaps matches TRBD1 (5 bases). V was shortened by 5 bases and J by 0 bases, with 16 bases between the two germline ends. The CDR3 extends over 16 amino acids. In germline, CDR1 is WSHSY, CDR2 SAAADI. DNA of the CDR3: TGCGCCAGCAGTTCTCAAAATACAGGATTGAACACTGAAGCTTTCTTT. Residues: CASSSQNTGLNTEAFF.

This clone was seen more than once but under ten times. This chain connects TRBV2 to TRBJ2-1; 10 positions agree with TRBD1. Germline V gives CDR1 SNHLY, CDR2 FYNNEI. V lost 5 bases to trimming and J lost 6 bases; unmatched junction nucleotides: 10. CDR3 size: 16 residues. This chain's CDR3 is CASSRQGANPRNEQFF. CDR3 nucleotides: TGTGCCAGCAGTAGACAGGGGGCTAATCCTCGCAATGAGCAGTTCTTC.

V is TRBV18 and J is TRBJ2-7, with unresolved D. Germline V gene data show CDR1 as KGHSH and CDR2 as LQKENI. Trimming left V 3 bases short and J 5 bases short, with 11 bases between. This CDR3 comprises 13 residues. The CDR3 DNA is TGTGCCAGCTCACCGACATTTATTGACGAGCAGTACTTC. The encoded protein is CASSPTFIDEQYF.

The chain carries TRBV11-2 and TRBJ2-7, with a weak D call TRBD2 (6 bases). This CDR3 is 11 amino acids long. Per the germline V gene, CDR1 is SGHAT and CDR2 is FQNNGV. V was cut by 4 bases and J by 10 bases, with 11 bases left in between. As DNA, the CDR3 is TGTGCCAGCAGCTACGGGAGTCATCAGTACTTC. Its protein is CASSYGSHQYF. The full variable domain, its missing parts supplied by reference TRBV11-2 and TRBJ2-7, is EAGVAQSPRYKIIEKRQSVAFWCNPISGHATLYWYQQILGQGPKLLIQFQNNGVVDDSQLPKDRFSAERLKGVDSTLKIQPAKLEDSAVYLCASSYGSHQYFGPGTRLTVT.

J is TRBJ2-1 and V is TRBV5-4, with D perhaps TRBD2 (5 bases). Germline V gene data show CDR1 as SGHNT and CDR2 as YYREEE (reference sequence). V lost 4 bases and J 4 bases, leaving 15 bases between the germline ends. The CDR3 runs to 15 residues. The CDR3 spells CASSAAERTYNEQFF. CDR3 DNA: TGTGCCAGCAGCGCCGCGGAGCGGACTTACAATGAGCAGTTCTTC. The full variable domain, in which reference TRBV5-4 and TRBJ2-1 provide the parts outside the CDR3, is ETGVTQSPTHLIKTRGQQVTLRCSSQSGHNTVSWYQQALGQGPQFIFQYYREEENGRGNFPPRFSGLQFPNYSSELNVNALELDDSALYLCASSAAERTYNEQFFGPGTRLTVL.

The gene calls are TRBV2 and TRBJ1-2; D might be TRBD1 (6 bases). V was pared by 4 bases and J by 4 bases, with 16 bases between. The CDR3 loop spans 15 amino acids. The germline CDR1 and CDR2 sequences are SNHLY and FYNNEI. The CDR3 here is CASSGQATIPYGYTF. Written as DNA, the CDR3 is TGTGCCAGCAGTGGACAGGCGACTATACCCTATGGCTACACCTTC.

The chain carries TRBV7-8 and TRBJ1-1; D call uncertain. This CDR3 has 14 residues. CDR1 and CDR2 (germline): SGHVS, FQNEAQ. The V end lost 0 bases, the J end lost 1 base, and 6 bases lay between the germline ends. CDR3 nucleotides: TGTGCCAGCAGCTTAGCCCCGGGGAACACTGAAGCTTTCTTT. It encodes CASSLAPGNTEAFF.

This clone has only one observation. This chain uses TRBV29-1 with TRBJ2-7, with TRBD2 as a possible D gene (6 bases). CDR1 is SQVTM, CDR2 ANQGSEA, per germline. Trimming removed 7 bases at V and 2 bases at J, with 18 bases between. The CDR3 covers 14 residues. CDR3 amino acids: CSASVGGSTYEQYF. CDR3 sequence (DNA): TGCAGCGCCTCCGTCGGGGGAAGCACCTACGAGCAGTACTTC.

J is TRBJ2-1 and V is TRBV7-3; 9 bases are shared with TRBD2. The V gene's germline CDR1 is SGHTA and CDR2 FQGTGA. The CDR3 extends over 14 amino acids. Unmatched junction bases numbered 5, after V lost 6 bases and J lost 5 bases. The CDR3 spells CASRASGTNNEQFF. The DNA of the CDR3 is TGTGCCAGCAGGGCTAGCGGGACTAACAATGAGCAGTTCTTC.

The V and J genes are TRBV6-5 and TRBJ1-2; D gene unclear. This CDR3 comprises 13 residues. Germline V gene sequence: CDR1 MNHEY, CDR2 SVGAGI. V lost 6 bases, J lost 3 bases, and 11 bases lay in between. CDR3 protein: CASSTEWDYGYTF. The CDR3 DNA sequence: TGTGCCAGCAGCACCGAGTGGGACTATGGCTACACCTTC.

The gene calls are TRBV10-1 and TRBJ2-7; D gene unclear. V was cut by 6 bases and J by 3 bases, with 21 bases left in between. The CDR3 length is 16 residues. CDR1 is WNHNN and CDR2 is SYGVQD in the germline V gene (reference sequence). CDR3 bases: TGCGCCAGCAGAGAAATCAGTCCTCCCAGCCTCTACGAGCAGTACTTC. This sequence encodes CASREISPPSLYEQYF.

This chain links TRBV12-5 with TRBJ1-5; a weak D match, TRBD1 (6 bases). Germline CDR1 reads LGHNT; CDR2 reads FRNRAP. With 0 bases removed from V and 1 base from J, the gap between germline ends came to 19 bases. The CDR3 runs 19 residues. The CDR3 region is CASGLVTGLVDKSNQPQHF. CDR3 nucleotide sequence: TGTGCTAGTGGTTTGGTAACAGGGCTCGTCGACAAGAGCAATCAGCCCCAGCATTTT.

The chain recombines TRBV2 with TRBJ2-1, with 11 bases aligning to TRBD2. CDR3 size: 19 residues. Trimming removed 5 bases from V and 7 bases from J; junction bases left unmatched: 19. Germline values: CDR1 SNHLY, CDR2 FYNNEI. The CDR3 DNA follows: TGTGCCAGCAGTCCTCGACAGGGGCTACTAGCGGGAGTGGGGAATGAGCAGTTCTTC. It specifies CASSPRQGLLAGVGNEQFF.